The 20 T cell receptor beta chains listed next were all sequenced from one sample in a study of cytomegalovirus exposure and HLA in healthy donors. PCR used 60 Vbeta primers and 13 Jbeta primers. Profiled with immunoSEQ multiplex PCR; TCRdb holds only in-frame clones, not every one. The top ten clones hold 1.8% of a sample with about 150,000 clones, around a tenth of them seen once. The sequenced sample consisted of PBMCs. Source of these receptors: a man aged 45 to 65 in good health and CMV-seronegative.

J is TRBJ1-2 and V is TRBV7-2; D might be TRBD1 (6 bases). The CDR3 is made up of 16 amino acids. Germline V gene sequence: CDR1 SGHTA, CDR2 FQGNSA. With 1 base removed from V and 4 bases from J, the gap between germline ends came to 16 bases. CDR3 amino acids: CASSLGGGRRLYGYTF. CDR3 DNA: TGTGCCAGCAGCTTAGGGGGGGGGCGCCGACTCTATGGCTACACCTTC.

This clone appeared a few times. This chain links TRBV5-6 with TRBJ1-2; 9 positions match TRBD1. V lost 4 bases, J lost 3 bases, and 7 bases stayed unmatched. The CDR3 consists of 15 residues. Germline CDR1 SGHDT, CDR2 YYEEEE. CDR3 region: CASSPDRGWDYGYTF. The CDR3 DNA reads TGTGCCAGCAGCCCGGACAGGGGATGGGACTATGGCTACACCTTC.

This clone has only a few counts. Compared with germline, one end of the junction differs, possibly owing to a read error. The chain links TRBV11-2 to TRBJ1-4; possible D gene TRBD1, 5 bases. This CDR3 is 14 amino acids long. The germline CDR1 and CDR2 sequences are SGHAT and FQNNGV. Written as DNA, the CDR3 is TGCCACGCTCCAACGGGGGAACAGAATGAAAAACTGTTTTTT. Residues: CHAPTGEQNEKLFF.

The chain combines TRBV6-1 with TRBJ2-5; 14 bases line up with TRBD2. The DNA end is more similar to TRBJ2-7, so the J call may be wrong. CDR3 length: 21 amino acids. The germline gives CDR1 MNHNS, CDR2 SASEGT. In DNA form, the CDR3 reads TGTGCCAGCAGTGAAGTTGGGAGACTAGCGGGGGGGCGACGCTTTTGGGACGAGCAGTACTTC. It specifies CASSEVGRLAGGRRFWDEQYF.

This clone has a handful of counts. V usage is TRBV10-1 and J usage is TRBJ2-5; no firm D call. The V gene's germline CDR1 is WNHNN and CDR2 SYGVQD (reference sequence). The ends were cut back, 5 bases at V and 5 bases at J, with 12 bases in the middle. The CDR3 has 13 residues. The CDR3 DNA follows: TGCGCCAGCAGTCGTGATAGTTGGGAGACCCAGTACTTC. It is translated as CASSRDSWETQYF.

The gene calls are TRBV7-2 and TRBJ2-1; D is unresolved. The germline gives CDR1 SGHTA, CDR2 FQGNSA. V lost 5 bases and J lost 5, with 13 bases in between. This CDR3 has 14 amino acids. The CDR3 DNA reads TGTGCCAGCAGCCACCTAGGTGGAAACAATGAGCAGTTCTTC. Translated: CASSHLGGNNEQFF.

This clone was seen only a few times. The chain has TRBV2 and TRBJ2-7; D is ambiguous. The V and J ends lost 2 bases and 0 bases respectively, with 8 bases between them. Germline V gene data show CDR1 as SNHLY and CDR2 as FYNNEI. This CDR3 region has 14 residues. The CDR3 DNA follows: TGTGCCAGCAGTGAATCGCGGAACTCCTACGAGCAGTACTTC. It encodes CASSESRNSYEQYF.

The CDR3 nucleotides read TGTGCCAGCAGTTTATCGGGGCTACGGCTAAACTATGGCTACACCTTC. It translates to CASSLSGLRLNYGYTF. This chain links TRBV27 with TRBJ1-2, with D tentatively TRBD1 (5 bases). CDR3 length: 16 amino acids. Germline-derived CDR1 and CDR2 are MNHEY and SMNVEV (reference sequence). Between the trimmed V and J ends, which lost 0 bases and 2 bases, there was a span of 13 bases.

This clone was recorded a few times. The V gene is TRBV19, the J gene TRBJ1-6, with TRBD1 as a possible D gene (5 bases). Trimming left V 7 bases short and J 9 bases short, with 16 bases between. CDR1 LNHDA and CDR2 SQIVND come from the germline V gene (reference sequence). CDR3 length: 14 residues. CDR3 region: CASTLGAPSSPLHF. CDR3 bases: TGTGCCAGTACCCTTGGGGCCCCAAGTTCACCCCTCCACTTT.

The V gene is TRBV4-1, the J gene TRBJ1-1, with TRBD1 identical over 7 bases. V shed 4 bases, J shed 8 bases, and the junction held 4 bases outside the gene matches. This CDR3 has 12 amino acids. Germline V CDR1 and CDR2: MGHRA, YSYEKL. This CDR3 is CASSRLTGEAFF. For the CDR3, the DNA is TGCGCCAGCAGCCGGCTGACAGGGGAAGCTTTCTTT.

There are a few counts of this clone. The chain couples TRBV4-1 to TRBJ1-2; D perhaps matches TRBD1 (6 bases). The CDR3 is made up of 16 amino acids. Trimming took off 0 bases at V and 1 base at J, with 12 bases between the two ends. The germline V gene encodes CDR1 MGHRA and CDR2 YSYEKL. The CDR3 sequence is CASSQDFSGDNYGYTF. The CDR3 DNA reads as TGCGCCAGCAGCCAAGATTTCTCAGGGGATAACTATGGCTACACCTTC.

V usage is TRBV9 and J usage is TRBJ2-1; 8 bases fit TRBD2. V dropped 0 bases and J dropped 5; count of bases not matched to a gene: 10. CDR3 length: 17 amino acids. The germline CDR1 and CDR2 sequences are SGDLS and YYNGEE. CDR3 sequence: CASSVAGSGLADNEQFF. The CDR3 nucleotides are TGTGCCAGCAGCGTAGCTGGCAGTGGACTAGCAGACAATGAGCAGTTCTTC.

The rearrangement uses TRBV11-2 and TRBJ2-5; D is perhaps TRBD2 (7 bases). The CDR3 has 14 residues. Between the trimmed V and J ends, which lost 5 bases and 7 bases, there was a span of 17 bases. The germline CDR1 and CDR2 sequences are SGHAT and FQNNGV. Written as DNA, the CDR3 is TGTGCCAGCAGCCTGGGCGGGGGCGTTGGGACCCAGTACTTC. Encoded protein: CASSLGGGVGTQYF.

J is TRBJ2-3 and V is TRBV29-1, with D possibly matching TRBD2 (5 bases). The V gene lost 4 bases and the J gene lost 0 bases, with 14 bases spanning the gap. CDR1 SQVTM and CDR2 ANQGSEA come from the germline V gene. The CDR3 is 15 amino acids. The CDR3 nucleotides are TGCAGCGTTGGGGCGTGGAGGACTAGCACAGATACGCAGTATTTT. Residues: CSVGAWRTSTDTQYF.

There are a few counts of this clone. The rearrangement uses TRBV6-1 and TRBJ2-7; 9 positions agree with TRBD1. This CDR3 is built from 14 residues. Germline trimming cut 0 bases from V and 9 bases from J; bases unmatched to any gene: 6. Germline CDR1 is MNHNS and CDR2 is SASEGT. CDR3 DNA sequence: TGTGCCAGCAGTGAAGCGGCGAGACAGGGGGGGCAGTACTTC. Its translation: CASSEAARQGGQYF.

This clone was observed a few times. The gene calls are TRBV9 and TRBJ1-1; D not resolved. This CDR3 region has 15 residues. Germline CDR1 reads SGDLS; CDR2 reads YYNGEE. Trimming left V 2 bases short and J 5 bases short, with 16 bases between. CDR3 sequence reads: CASSVHSGGGTEAFF. The CDR3 DNA is TGTGCCAGCAGCGTCCATTCCGGTGGAGGGACTGAAGCTTTCTTT.

This clone came up once. CDR3 coding DNA: TGTGCCAGCAGTTTATTTTCAGGGGGCGAGTATAGCAATCAGCCCCAGCATTTT. Its translation is CASSLFSGGEYSNQPQHF. The V call is TRBV27, the J call TRBJ1-5; 8 bases are shared with TRBD1. In germline, CDR1 is MNHEY, CDR2 SMNVEV (reference sequence). This CDR3 has 18 residues. V was clipped by 1 base and J by 0 bases; unmatched bases: 8.

This clone was picked up a small number of times. The chain has TRBV9 and TRBJ1-1; 10 nucleotides match TRBD1. The V and J ends lost 0 bases and 7 bases, in that order; junction bases with no gene match: 3. CDR3 length: 14 amino acids. Germline CDR1 SGDLS, CDR2 YYNGEE. DNA of the CDR3: TGTGCCAGCAGCGTAGCGACAGGGGGCCTTGAAGCTTTCTTT. Protein: CASSVATGGLEAFF.

This clone was seen a handful of times. The CDR3 loop reads CASSSGLVTDTQYF. The CDR3, as DNA: TGTGCCAGCAGCTCTGGACTAGTAACAGATACGCAGTATTTT. The chain combines TRBV7-2 with TRBJ2-3, with 7 bases matching TRBD2. The CDR3 loop spans 14 amino acids. Per germline, CDR1 SGHTA and CDR2 FQGNSA. V lost 4 bases to trimming and J lost 3 bases; unmatched junction nucleotides: 4.

This clone was seen more than once but under ten times. This chain joins TRBV19 and TRBJ1-2; D uncertain. CDR1 and CDR2 from the germline V gene are LNHDA and SQIVND (reference sequence). The CDR3 is made up of 10 amino acids. Trimming took 8 bases from V and 5 from J, leaving 6 bases between them. CDR3 loop: CASSGYGYTF. CDR3 coding DNA: TGTGCCAGTTCAGGTTATGGCTACACCTTC.